Detailed here is one T cell receptor (beta chain). This record belongs to a study of T cell changes during pregnancy in multiple sclerosis. Generated by immunoSEQ multiplex PCR, the TCRdb table keeps only in-frame clones and is missing some. The sample has about 40,000 clones; about 90% are singletons. The origin of this receptor is a female donor with multiple sclerosis, enrolled in a pregnancy study. Sequencing was performed on CD4+ T cells from peripheral blood mononuclear cells, taken before pregnancy.

CDR3 DNA sequence: TGTGCCAGCAGCCCCCCGAACGACCGGAGGGACTCTGGGGCCAACGTCCTGACTTTC. Translated: CASSPPNDRRDSGANVLTF. The rearrangement uses TRBV7-2 and TRBJ2-6; TRBD2 is a possible D gene (6 bases). This CDR3 has 19 residues. Germline V gives CDR1 SGHTA, CDR2 FQGNSA. The V gene lost 5 bases and the J gene lost 0 bases, with 20 bases spanning the gap. Supplemented by reference TRBV7-2 and TRBJ2-6, the full variable domain reads GAGVSQSPSNKVTEKGKDVELRCDPISGHTALYWYRQSLGQGLEFLIYFQGNSAPDKSGLPSDRFSAERTGGSVSTLTIQRTQQEDSAVYLCASSPPNDRRDSGANVLTFGAGSRLTVL.